This TCR beta chain was recovered during a study of resident and recirculating memory T cells in vitiligo. Study background: Each patient gave two lesional and two nonlesional epidermal shave biopsies, plus PBMCs. Findings of the study overall: Non-conserved TCRs across sites and patients suggested distinct clones per lesion.

Patients' lesions had not changed for the previous 6 months. No patient showed confetti depigmentation, a clinical sign of active disease. Produced via immunoSEQ multiplex PCR; TCRdb's table is partial and in-frame only. The repertoire holds 40,000 to 45,000 clones, about nine tenths seen once, with about 4.6% in the top ten. This CDR3 spans 15 amino acids. Germline-derived CDR1 and CDR2 are LGHNA and YNFKEQ. Trimming took 2 bases from V and 9 from J, leaving 17 bases between them. About this clone itself: What it binds is not known.

The sequencing sample was made of blood. This clonotype originated in a male donor with vitiligo. V is TRBV4-2 and J is TRBJ2-1, with D possibly matching TRBD1 (7 bases). The CDR3 reads CASSQRGQGGLEQFF. Here the CDR3 DNA reads TGTGCCAGCAGCCAACGTGGGCAGGGGGGCCTTGAGCAGTTCTTC.